Each of the 31 T cell receptor beta chains below was sequenced from the same sample in a study of blood T cell repertoires in COVID-19 (dated by TCRdb to 2020 to 2022). Receptors were amplified or captured by the immunoSEQ multiplex PCR assay. The source is immuneACCESS, and TCRdb retained only in-frame sequences with V and J called. Part of the clones is not carried over; for the studies checked, unresolved V genes explain less than half of this, and the remainder is unexplained. For this sample there are approximately 52,000 clones; 90% appear just once. The top ten hold 2.5% to 3.5% of the sample. Sequencing was done on a sample of peripheral blood. These receptor sequences come from a human donor in a cohort sampled during active COVID-19.

This chain joins TRBV5-8 and TRBJ1-2; 8 nucleotides line up with TRBD1. J gave up 5 bases and V 4 bases, and 7 bases lay outside the gene matches. Germline CDR1 reads SGHTS; CDR2 reads YDEGEE. This CDR3 has 14 amino acids. CDR3 sequence: CASSPTGGGYGYTF. The CDR3 region has the DNA TGTGCCAGCAGCCCTACAGGGGGAGGATATGGCTACACCTTC. The full variable domain, with the rest looked up from reference TRBV5-8 and TRBJ1-2, is EAGVTQSPTHLIKTRGQQATLRCSPISGHTSVYWYQQALGLGLQFLLWYDEGEERNRGNFPPRFSGRQFPNYSSELNVNALELEDSALYLCASSPTGGGYGYTFGSGTRLTVV.

This chain links TRBV9 with TRBJ2-2; 10 bases are a match to TRBD2. The CDR3 runs to 20 residues. Germline assignment: CDR1 SGDLS and CDR2 YYNGEE. Trimming at V came to 4 bases and at J to 4 bases, leaving 19 bases not matched to a gene. The CDR3 is CASSTPRGLREREGTGELFF. The CDR3 nucleotides are TGTGCCAGCAGCACCCCCCGGGGGCTAAGAGAGCGGGAGGGCACCGGGGAGCTGTTTTTT.

The rearrangement joins TRBV18 to TRBJ1-2; 7 bases match TRBD1. CDR1 is KGHSH, CDR2 LQKENI, per germline. V lost 4 bases and J lost 5; bases outside the gene matches: 16. This CDR3 has 17 amino acids. The CDR3 loop is CASSQLEQGRVGYGYTF. The CDR3 coding sequence is TGTGCCAGCTCACAATTGGAACAGGGGCGTGTTGGGTATGGCTACACCTTC.

V is TRBV5-6 and J is TRBJ2-7; 10 bases align to TRBD1. V shed 0 bases and J 2 bases; nucleotides not matched to a gene: 2. The germline gives CDR1 SGHDT, CDR2 YYEEEE. The CDR3 is made up of 15 amino acids. The CDR3 spells CASSLAGTGAYEQYF. For the CDR3, the DNA is TGTGCCAGCAGCTTGGCCGGGACAGGGGCCTACGAGCAGTACTTC.

V usage is TRBV28 and J usage is TRBJ2-5; D is perhaps TRBD1 (5 bases). Looked up from germline, CDR1 is MDHEN and CDR2 is SYDVKM. CDR3 length: 14 residues. Trimming took 2 bases from V and 0 from J, leaving 7 bases between them. CDR3 sequence reads: CASSLGAYQETQYF. The DNA of the CDR3 is TGTGCCAGCAGTTTAGGGGCGTACCAAGAGACCCAGTACTTC.

This chain uses TRBV5-1 with TRBJ1-3, with unresolved D. The CDR3 totals 14 residues. V dropped 0 bases and J dropped 2 bases, with 6 bases sitting between them. Germline V CDR1 and CDR2: SGHRS, YFSETQ. Written as DNA, the CDR3 is TGCGCCAGCAGCTTGGCCGGGGCTGGAAACACCATATATTTT. Its protein is CASSLAGAGNTIYF.

The chain employs TRBV27 and TRBJ1-1, with 10 bases identical to TRBD1. This CDR3 region has 14 residues. Germline V lookup: CDR1 MNHEY, CDR2 SMNVEV (reference sequence). V lost 6 bases and J lost 1; bases outside the gene matches: 2. The CDR3 here is CASRRQGANTEAFF. The CDR3 nucleotides are TGTGCCAGCAGGAGACAGGGGGCGAACACTGAAGCTTTCTTT.

This chain joins TRBV27 and TRBJ1-1, with TRBD1 as a possible D gene (6 bases). Trimming took off 6 bases at V and 1 base at J, with 12 bases between the two ends. This CDR3 spans 14 amino acids. Germline CDR1 MNHEY, CDR2 SMNVEV (reference sequence). This chain's CDR3 is CASSWTAENTEAFF. The CDR3, as DNA: TGTGCCAGCAGCTGGACAGCCGAGAACACTGAAGCTTTCTTT.

This rearrangement joins TRBV6-1 to TRBJ1-1, with 7 bases aligning to TRBD1. The CDR3 totals 12 residues. Germline V gives CDR1 MNHNS, CDR2 SASEGT. V lost 3 bases to trimming and J lost 11 bases; unmatched junction nucleotides: 6. The CDR3 protein is CASSDRQGQAFF. CDR3 nucleotides: TGTGCCAGCAGTGACCGACAGGGACAGGCTTTCTTT.

This chain links TRBV6-5 with TRBJ1-1; 10 bases agree with TRBD1. Germline CDR1 and CDR2: MNHEY and SVGAGI. With 6 bases clipped from V and 11 bases from J, the junction kept 15 bases outside the gene matches. CDR3 length: 15 residues. The chain's CDR3 is CASRQSGTGEYRAFF. CDR3 bases: TGTGCCAGCAGACAATCGGGGACAGGGGAATACCGGGCTTTCTTT.

This chain joins TRBV30 and TRBJ1-1; TRBD1 is a possible D gene (6 bases). V lost 2 bases and J 5 bases, leaving 9 bases between the germline ends. This CDR3 has 12 residues. CDR1 GTSNPN and CDR2 SVGIG come from the germline V gene (reference sequence). CDR3 nucleotides: TGTGCCTGGAGTTTGGGGGCTACTGAAGCTTTCTTT. It translates to CAWSLGATEAFF.

The V gene is TRBV2, the J gene TRBJ1-5; 8 nucleotides line up with TRBD1. The CDR3 has 17 residues. The germline gives CDR1 SNHLY, CDR2 FYNNEI. V trimming: 6 bases; J trimming: 3 bases; junction bases outside the gene matches: 13. The CDR3 reads CASRAGTGVGYNQPQHF. The DNA for the CDR3 is TGTGCCAGCAGAGCCGGGACAGGTGTGGGGTACAATCAGCCCCAGCATTTT.

The rearrangement joins TRBV6-5 to TRBJ1-4; TRBD1 agrees at 8 bases. CDR1 is MNHEY and CDR2 is SVGAGI in the germline V gene. The CDR3 sequence is 14 residues long. V lost 8 bases, J lost 4 bases, and 6 bases stayed unmatched. The CDR3 protein is CASCTGGFNEKLFF. In DNA form, the CDR3 reads TGTGCCAGCTGCACAGGGGGATTTAATGAAAAACTGTTTTTT.

The V gene is TRBV6-4, the J gene TRBJ2-3; 9 bases are shared with TRBD2. With V trimmed by 4 bases and J by 3 bases, 2 bases remained unmatched. Germline assignment: CDR1 MRHNA and CDR2 SNTAGT. This CDR3 is 14 amino acids long. This CDR3 is CASSVLAGTDTQYF. The CDR3 bases are TGTGCCAGCAGTGTACTAGCGGGTACAGATACGCAGTATTTT.

This chain uses TRBV6-6 with TRBJ2-4; TRBD2 aligns across 7 bases. Germline-derived CDR1 and CDR2 are MNHNY and SVGAGI (reference sequence). The CDR3 is 15 residues long. V gave up 6 bases and J gave up 7 bases; unmatched junction bases: 12. Here the CDR3 DNA reads TGTGCCAGCAGCAACCGTGGGGGGGATGGGAACATTCAGTACTTC. Protein product: CASSNRGGDGNIQYF.

This sequence joins TRBV2 and TRBJ2-3, with TRBD1 as a possible D gene (7 bases). Trimming removed 7 bases at V and 9 bases at J, with 20 bases between. Germline lookup yields CDR1 SNHLY and CDR2 FYNNEI. The CDR3 length is 14 residues. Here the CDR3 reads CASTRDRSGETQYF. The DNA for the CDR3 is TGTGCCAGCACGAGGGACAGATCGGGGGAGACGCAGTATTTT.

This clone was counted a single time. The genes are TRBV6-5 and TRBJ2-5; D is possibly TRBD2 (5 bases). Germline CDR1 and CDR2: MNHEY and SVGAGI. V was cut by 7 bases and J by 9 bases, with 21 bases left in between. The CDR3 totals 14 residues. This CDR3 is CASTSSGGPGAQYF. The CDR3 bases are TGTGCCAGCACCTCAAGTGGCGGTCCCGGGGCCCAGTACTTC.

The rearrangement uses TRBV3-1 (or the pseudogene TRBV3-2) and TRBJ1-1; 7 positions match TRBD1. The V gene's germline CDR1 is LGHDT and CDR2 YNNKEL (reference sequence). CDR3 size: 13 residues. J was trimmed by 9 bases and V by 0 bases; bases with no gene match: 4. CDR3 amino acids: CASSQDSGGKAFF. Here the CDR3 DNA reads TGTGCCAGCAGCCAAGACTCAGGGGGTAAAGCTTTCTTT.

The chain links TRBV5-6 to TRBJ1-2; the match to TRBD1 covers 7 bases. V shed 0 bases and J 4 bases; nucleotides not matched to a gene: 3. Germline lookup yields CDR1 SGHDT and CDR2 YYEEEE. The CDR3 has 14 amino acids. Written as DNA, the CDR3 is TGTGCCAGCAGCTTGGAACAGGGGCCCTATGGCTACACCTTC. Its protein is CASSLEQGPYGYTF. The full variable domain, with the rest looked up from reference TRBV5-6 and TRBJ1-2, is DAGVTQSPTHLIKTRGQQVTLRCSPKSGHDTVSWYQQALGQGPQFIFQYYEEEERQRGNFPDRFSGHQFPNYSSELNVNALLLGDSALYLCASSLEQGPYGYTFGSGTRLTVV.

V gene TRBV7-6 combines with J gene TRBJ1-2; 7 nucleotides match TRBD1. With V trimmed by 5 bases and J by 8 bases, 11 bases remained unmatched. Germline CDR1 and CDR2: SGHVS and FNYEAQ. The CDR3 length is 14 residues. The CDR3 sequence: CASSLTGQQRGYTF. The CDR3 DNA follows: TGTGCCAGCAGCCTCACGGGACAGCAGCGGGGCTACACCTTC.

The chain uses TRBV27 and TRBJ1-6; D ambiguous. CDR3 length: 14 residues. With 5 bases removed from V and 5 bases from J, the gap between germline ends came to 10 bases. CDR1 and CDR2 from the germline V gene are MNHEY and SMNVEV (reference sequence). CDR3 sequence: CASSPTRDNSPLHF. The CDR3 region has the DNA TGTGCCAGCAGTCCCACCCGGGATAATTCACCCCTCCACTTT.

The V call is TRBV11-2, the J call TRBJ2-5, with 10 bases that match TRBD2. This CDR3 is built from 15 residues. J lost 2 bases, V lost 3 bases, and 3 bases had no gene match. Germline CDR1 SGHAT, CDR2 FQNNGV. In DNA, the CDR3 is TGTGCCAGCAGCTTCGGACTAGCGGCGCAAGAGACCCAGTACTTC. Translating it yields CASSFGLAAQETQYF.

J is TRBJ2-3 and V is TRBV28, with 9 bases that match TRBD2. The CDR3 has 15 amino acids. V lost 3 bases to trimming and J lost 5 bases; unmatched junction nucleotides: 6. Germline V gene sequence: CDR1 MDHEN, CDR2 SYDVKM. CDR3 nucleotide sequence: TGTGCCAGCAGTTTCCCTAGCGGGATAGGAGATACGCAGTATTTT. Translation: CASSFPSGIGDTQYF.

The chain recombines TRBV11-3 with TRBJ2-1; TRBD2 matches 7 bases. There are 14 residues in the CDR3. Germline V gene lookup returns CDR1 SGHNT and CDR2 YENEEA. V shed 5 bases, J shed 8 bases, and the junction held 9 bases outside the gene matches. The CDR3 sequence: CASSVGGSLDEQFF. The CDR3 nucleotides are TGTGCCAGCAGCGTGGGCGGGAGTTTGGATGAGCAGTTCTTC.

The chain employs TRBV6-6 and TRBJ1-2; 8 bases fit TRBD1. V was clipped by 5 bases and J by 0 bases; unmatched bases: 8. Germline CDR1 is MNHNY and CDR2 is SVGAGI (reference sequence). CDR3 length: 16 residues. CDR3 DNA: TGTGCCAGCAGTCGATGGACAGGGACTACTAACTATGGCTACACCTTC. Its translation is CASSRWTGTTNYGYTF.

The count of this clone is one. The chain uses TRBV2 and TRBJ1-2, with 10 nucleotides matching TRBD1. This CDR3 has 13 amino acids. Germline CDR1 reads SNHLY; CDR2 reads FYNNEI. The ends lost 10 bases at V and 6 bases at J; junction bases unmatched: 8. CDR3 in amino acids: CATGQGKVDGYTF. In DNA form, the CDR3 reads TGTGCCACGGGACAGGGGAAGGTGGATGGCTACACCTTC.

This chain uses TRBV7-2 with TRBJ1-3, with D unclear. This CDR3 is built from 18 residues. The ends were cut back, 0 bases at V and 0 bases at J, with 15 bases in the middle. Germline values: CDR1 SGHTA, CDR2 FQGNSA. The CDR3 DNA follows: TGTGCCAGCAGCTTAGCGCTGGCAGGCGGGTTCTCTGGAAACACCATATATTTT. Protein product: CASSLALAGGFSGNTIYF.

This chain joins TRBV4-1 and TRBJ2-7, with TRBD1 as a possible D gene (7 bases). Trimming cost V 3 bases and J 6 bases, with 12 bases left between them. In germline, CDR1 is MGHRA, CDR2 YSYEKL. The CDR3 totals 13 residues. DNA for the CDR3: TGCGCCAGCAGCCATAGCAGGGGGGCCGAGCAGTACTTC. Its translation is CASSHSRGAEQYF.

The gene calls are TRBV11-3 and TRBJ1-2; TRBD1 might be the D (6 bases). Deletions cut 5 bases from V and 3 bases from J, with 22 bases between. There are 17 residues in the CDR3. The germline gives CDR1 SGHNT, CDR2 YENEEA. The CDR3 DNA follows: TGTGCCAGCAGCAAGCAGCCAACAGGGACGTGGGACTATGGCTACACCTTC. This codes for CASSKQPTGTWDYGYTF. The variable domain in full, with the rest retrieved from reference TRBV11-3 and TRBJ1-2, is EAGVVQSPRYKIIEKKQPVAFWCNPISGHNTLYWYLQNLGQGPELLIRYENEEAVDDSQLPKDRFSAERLKGVDSTLKIQPAELGDSAVYLCASSKQPTGTWDYGYTFGSGTRLTVV.

The chain employs TRBV5-1 and TRBJ2-5; TRBD1 matches 10 bases. This CDR3 region has 15 residues. Germline CDR1 reads SGHRS; CDR2 reads YFSETQ. J lost 5 bases, V lost 4 bases, and 8 bases had no gene match. Written as DNA, the CDR3 is TGCGCCAGCAGCCCGGCGACAGGGGGCACGGAGACCCAGTACTTC. Encoded protein: CASSPATGGTETQYF.

The CDR3 DNA is TGTGCCAGCGGGACAGGGGGTAGAGAGACCCAGTACTTC. It codes for CASGTGGRETQYF. The J gene is TRBJ2-5, the V gene TRBV28; 11 nucleotides match TRBD1. Per the germline V gene, CDR1 is MDHEN and CDR2 is SYDVKM. V was clipped by 8 bases and J by 4 bases; unmatched bases: 3. The CDR3 is made up of 13 amino acids.